Here is one TCR beta chain with its context. CDR1 is LGHDT, CDR2 YNNKEL, per germline (reference sequence). Trimming shortened V by 1 base and J by 4 bases, and 13 bases separated the two germline ends. This CDR3 region has 15 residues. The protocol was immunoSEQ multiplex PCR, while the TCRdb copy is restricted to in-frame clones and leaves out a portion. The sample carries over 150,000 clones, over 90% recorded once. These data belong to a study of blood T cell repertoires in COVID-19. The TCR was taken from a man aged 45-65 years with acute or convalescent COVID-19. This chain links TRBV3-1 (or the pseudogene TRBV3-2) with TRBJ2-5; the D gene is possibly TRBD2 (7 bases). Sequencing was done on a sample of peripheral blood. The CDR3 sequence: CASSQGGGLGETQYF. The CDR3 region has the DNA TGTGCCAGCAGCCAAGGGGGGGGGCTGGGAGAGACCCAGTACTTC.